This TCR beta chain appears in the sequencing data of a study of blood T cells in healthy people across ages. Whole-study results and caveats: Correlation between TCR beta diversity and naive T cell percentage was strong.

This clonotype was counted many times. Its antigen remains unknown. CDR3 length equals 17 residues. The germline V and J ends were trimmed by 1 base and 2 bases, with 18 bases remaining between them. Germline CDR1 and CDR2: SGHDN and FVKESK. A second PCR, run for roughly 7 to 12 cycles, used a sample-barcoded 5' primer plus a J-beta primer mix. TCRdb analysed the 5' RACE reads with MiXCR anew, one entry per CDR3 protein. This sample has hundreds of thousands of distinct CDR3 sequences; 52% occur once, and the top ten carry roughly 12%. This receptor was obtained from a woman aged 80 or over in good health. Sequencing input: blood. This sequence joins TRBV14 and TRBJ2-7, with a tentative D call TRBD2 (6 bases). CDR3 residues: CASSQGFRGIYPYEQYF. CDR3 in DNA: TGTGCCAGCAGCCAAGGATTCCGCGGGATATACCCCTACGAGCAGTACTTC.